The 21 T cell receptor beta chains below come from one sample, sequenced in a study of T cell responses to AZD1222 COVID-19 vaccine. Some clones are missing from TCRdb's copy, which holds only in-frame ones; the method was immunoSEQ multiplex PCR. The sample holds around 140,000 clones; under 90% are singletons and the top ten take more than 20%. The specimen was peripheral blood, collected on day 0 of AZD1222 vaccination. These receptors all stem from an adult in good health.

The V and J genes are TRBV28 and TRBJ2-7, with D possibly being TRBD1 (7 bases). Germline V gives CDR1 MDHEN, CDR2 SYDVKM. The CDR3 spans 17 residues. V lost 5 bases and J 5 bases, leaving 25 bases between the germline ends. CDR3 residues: CASSNPGGMVKGHEQYF. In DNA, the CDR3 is TGTGCCAGCAGTAACCCAGGGGGGATGGTCAAGGGGCACGAGCAGTACTTC.

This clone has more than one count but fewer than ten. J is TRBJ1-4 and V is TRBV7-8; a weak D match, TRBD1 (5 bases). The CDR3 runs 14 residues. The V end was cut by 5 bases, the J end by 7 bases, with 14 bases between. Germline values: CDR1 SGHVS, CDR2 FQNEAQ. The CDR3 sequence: CASSPKEGSEKLFF. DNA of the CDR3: TGTGCCAGCAGCCCCAAGGAGGGGAGTGAAAAACTGTTTTTT.

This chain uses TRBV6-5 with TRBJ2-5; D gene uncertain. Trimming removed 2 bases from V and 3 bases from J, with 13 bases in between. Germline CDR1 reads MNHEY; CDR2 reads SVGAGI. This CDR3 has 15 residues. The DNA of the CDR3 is TGTGCCAGCAGTTACGGTTGGTCTCGAAAAGAGACCCAGTACTTC. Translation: CASSYGWSRKETQYF.

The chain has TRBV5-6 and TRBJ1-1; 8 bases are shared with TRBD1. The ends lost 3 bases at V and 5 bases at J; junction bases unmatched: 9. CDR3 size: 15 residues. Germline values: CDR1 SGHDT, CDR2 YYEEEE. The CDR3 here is CASSSLNDRGTEAFF. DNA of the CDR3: TGTGCCAGCAGCTCTCTAAATGACAGGGGAACTGAAGCTTTCTTT.

Written as DNA, the CDR3 is TGTGCCAGCAGCCGCTCAGGGAACACTGAAGCTTTCTTT. This translates into CASSRSGNTEAFF. The rearrangement joins TRBV3-1 (or the pseudogene TRBV3-2) to TRBJ1-1, with D hard to call. V was cut by 4 bases and J by 1 base, with 7 bases left in between. Looked up from germline, CDR1 is LGHDT and CDR2 is YNNKEL (reference sequence). The CDR3 spans 13 residues.

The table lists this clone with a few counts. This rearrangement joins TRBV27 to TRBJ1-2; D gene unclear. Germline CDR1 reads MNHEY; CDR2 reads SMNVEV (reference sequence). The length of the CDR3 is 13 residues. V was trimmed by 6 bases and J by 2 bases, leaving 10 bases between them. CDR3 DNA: TGTGCCAGCAGCGGACGGCAAAACTATGGCTACACCTTC. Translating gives CASSGRQNYGYTF.

CDR3: CASRLVRQGFEKLFF. For the CDR3, the DNA is TGTGCAAGTCGCTTAGTTAGACAGGGATTTGAAAAACTGTTTTTT. The chain has TRBV12-2 and TRBJ1-4; TRBD1, the table's D call, lacks a check against the DNA. TRBV12-2 is termed a pseudogene. The CDR3 extends over 15 amino acids.

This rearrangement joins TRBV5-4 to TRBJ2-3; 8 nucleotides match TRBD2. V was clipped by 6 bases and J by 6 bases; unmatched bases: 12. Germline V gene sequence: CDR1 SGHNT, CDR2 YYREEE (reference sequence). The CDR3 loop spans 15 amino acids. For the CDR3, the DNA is TGTGCCAGCACCCCCTCCGGGGGGGCCTGGGATACGCAGTATTTT. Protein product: CASTPSGGAWDTQYF.

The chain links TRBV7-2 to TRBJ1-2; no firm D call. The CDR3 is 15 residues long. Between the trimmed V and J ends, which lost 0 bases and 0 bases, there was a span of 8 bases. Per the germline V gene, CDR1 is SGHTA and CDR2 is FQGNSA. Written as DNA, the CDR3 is TGTGCCAGCAGCTTAGCTCTCACCTCTAACTATGGCTACACCTTC. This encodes CASSLALTSNYGYTF.

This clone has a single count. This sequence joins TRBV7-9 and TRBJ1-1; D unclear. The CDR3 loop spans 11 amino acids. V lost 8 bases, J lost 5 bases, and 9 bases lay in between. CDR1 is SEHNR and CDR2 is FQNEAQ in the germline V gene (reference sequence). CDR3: CASGRLTEAFF. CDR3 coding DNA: TGTGCCAGCGGGAGGCTTACTGAAGCTTTCTTT.

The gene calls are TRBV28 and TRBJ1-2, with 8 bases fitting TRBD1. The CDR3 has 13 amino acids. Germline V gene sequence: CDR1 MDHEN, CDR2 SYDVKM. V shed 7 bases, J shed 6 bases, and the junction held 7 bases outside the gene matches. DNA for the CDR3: TGTGCCAGCATTAGGACAGGGAAACATGGCTACACCTTC. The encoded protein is CASIRTGKHGYTF.

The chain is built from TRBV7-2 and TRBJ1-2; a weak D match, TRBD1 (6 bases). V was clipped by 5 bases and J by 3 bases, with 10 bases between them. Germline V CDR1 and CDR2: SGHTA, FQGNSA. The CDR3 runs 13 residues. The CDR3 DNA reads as TGTGCCAGCAGCCGACAGGAGGACTATGGCTACACCTTC. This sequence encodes CASSRQEDYGYTF.

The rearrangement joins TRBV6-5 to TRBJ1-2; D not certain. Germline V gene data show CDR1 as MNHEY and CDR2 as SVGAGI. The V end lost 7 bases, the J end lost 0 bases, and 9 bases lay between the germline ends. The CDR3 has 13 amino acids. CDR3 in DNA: TGTGCCAGCACCCGGTACCCTAACTATGGCTACACCTTC. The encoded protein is CASTRYPNYGYTF.

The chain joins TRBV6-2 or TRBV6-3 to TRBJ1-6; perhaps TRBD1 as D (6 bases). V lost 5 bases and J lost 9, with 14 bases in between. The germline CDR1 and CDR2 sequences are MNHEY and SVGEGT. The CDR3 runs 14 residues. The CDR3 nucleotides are TGTGCCAGCAGTCGAGGGGGTCAGGGTTCACCCCTCCACTTT. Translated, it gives CASSRGGQGSPLHF.

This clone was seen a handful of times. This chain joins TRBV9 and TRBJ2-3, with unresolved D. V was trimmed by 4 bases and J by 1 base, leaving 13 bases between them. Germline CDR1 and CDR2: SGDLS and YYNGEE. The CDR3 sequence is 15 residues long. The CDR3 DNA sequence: TGTGCCAGCAGCCTAGGGCGTCCCCGCACAGATACGCAGTATTTT. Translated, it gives CASSLGRPRTDTQYF.

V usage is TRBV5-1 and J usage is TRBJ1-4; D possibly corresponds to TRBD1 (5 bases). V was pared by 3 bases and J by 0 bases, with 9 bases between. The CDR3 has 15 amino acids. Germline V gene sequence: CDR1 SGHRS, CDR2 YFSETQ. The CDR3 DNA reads TGCGCCAGCAGCTGGGGGACGGCAACTAATGAAAAACTGTTTTTT. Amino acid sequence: CASSWGTATNEKLFF.

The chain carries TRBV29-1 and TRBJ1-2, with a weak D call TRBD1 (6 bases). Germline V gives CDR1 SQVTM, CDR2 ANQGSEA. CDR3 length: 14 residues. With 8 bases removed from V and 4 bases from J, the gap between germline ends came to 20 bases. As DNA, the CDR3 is TGCAGCTCCTCCGGGACAAACTTTGGCTATGGCTACACCTTC. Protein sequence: CSSSGTNFGYGYTF.

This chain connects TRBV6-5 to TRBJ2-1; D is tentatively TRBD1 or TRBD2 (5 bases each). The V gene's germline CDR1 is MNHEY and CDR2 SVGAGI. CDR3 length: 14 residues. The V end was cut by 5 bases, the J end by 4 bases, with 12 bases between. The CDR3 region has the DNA TGTGCCAGCAGTAAAAGGGGCGGGTACAATGAGCAGTTCTTC. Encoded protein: CASSKRGGYNEQFF.

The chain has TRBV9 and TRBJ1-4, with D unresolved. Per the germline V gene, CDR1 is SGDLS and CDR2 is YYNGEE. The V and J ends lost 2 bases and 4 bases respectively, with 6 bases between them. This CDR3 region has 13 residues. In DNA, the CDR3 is TGTGCCAGCAGCGTTAGCGGTAATGAAAAACTGTTTTTT. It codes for CASSVSGNEKLFF.

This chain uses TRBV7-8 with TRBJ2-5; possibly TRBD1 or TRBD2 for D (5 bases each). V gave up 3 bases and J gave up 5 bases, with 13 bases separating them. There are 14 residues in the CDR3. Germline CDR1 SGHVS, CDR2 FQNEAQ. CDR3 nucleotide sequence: TGTGCCAGCAGCTTTAGGGGCTCGGGGGAGACCCAGTACTTC. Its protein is CASSFRGSGETQYF.

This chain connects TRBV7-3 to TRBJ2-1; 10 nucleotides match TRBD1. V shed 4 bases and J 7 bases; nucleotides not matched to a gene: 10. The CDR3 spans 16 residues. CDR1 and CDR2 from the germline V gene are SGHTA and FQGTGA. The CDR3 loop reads CASSSTGTGVRNEQFF. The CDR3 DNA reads TGTGCCAGCAGCTCGACCGGGACAGGGGTTAGGAATGAGCAGTTCTTC.